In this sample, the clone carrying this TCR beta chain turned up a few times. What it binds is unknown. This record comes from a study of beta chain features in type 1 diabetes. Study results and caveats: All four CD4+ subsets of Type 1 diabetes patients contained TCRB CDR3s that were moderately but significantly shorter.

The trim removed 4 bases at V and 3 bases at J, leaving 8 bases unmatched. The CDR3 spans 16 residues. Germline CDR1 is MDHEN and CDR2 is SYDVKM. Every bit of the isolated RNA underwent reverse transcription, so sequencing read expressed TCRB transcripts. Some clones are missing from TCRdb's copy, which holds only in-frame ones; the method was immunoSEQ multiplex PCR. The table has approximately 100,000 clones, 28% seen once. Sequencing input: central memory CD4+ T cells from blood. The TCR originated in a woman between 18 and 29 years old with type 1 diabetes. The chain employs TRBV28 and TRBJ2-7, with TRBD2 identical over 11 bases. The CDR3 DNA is TGTGCCAGCAGTTCCCCCACTAGCGGGAGAAGCTACGAGCAGTACTTC. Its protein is CASSSPTSGRSYEQYF.